This T cell receptor beta chain was observed in a study of graft-versus-host responses after intestinal transplantation (dated by TCRdb to the early 2020s). Regarding the complete study: The transplants that recipients received were multivisceral, liver-intestinal, or isolated intestinal. A peak of at least 4% donor T cells among recipient peripheral blood mononuclear cells was the definition used for donor T cell macrochimerism. A cohort of roughly 25 intestinal transplant recipients, including one retransplant, was enrolled, and a few patients lacking pretransplant specimens were excluded. Every recipient was given anti-thymocyte globulin induction, then maintenance tacrolimus and steroids for 2 to 3 years. Alloreactive clones were identified by sequencing pre-transplant mixed lymphocyte reaction products and comparing them with unstimulated pre-transplant donor and recipient T cells. Samples from three later patients were sequenced in-house on an Illumina MiSeq with MiXCR processing rather than by the commercial service. After intestinal transplantation, graft-versus-host and host-versus-graft alloreactive T cell clones were followed in the graft, circulation and bone marrow using bulk TCR-beta CDR3 sequencing. What the authors observed across the whole study: Early after transplant, declines in HvG clones were associated with peak levels of circulating GvH clones. In patients with donor T cell macrochimerism, the allografts had high GvH to HvG T cell clonal ratios. The conclusions were limited by the relatively low number and heterogeneity of the intestinal transplant patients. GvH clones were detected in recipient bone marrow, and some of these GvH clones were observed earlier in ileal mucosa or blood, consistent with an intestinal mucosal origin.

Read against the paper, the sample's time point label means: cells obtained before transplantation from donor or recipient. In mixed lymphocyte reactions, some 200,000 CFSE-labeled pre-transplant responders were plated with some 200,000 irradiated violet-dye-labeled stimulators and cultured for less than seven days. Proliferating CD3+CD4+CFSE-low and CD3+CD8+CFSE-low responder cells were FACS-sorted on a BD Influx sorter after the mixed lymphocyte reaction. Comment on this clone: No quality values exist for individual bases; no much larger clone is one base distant.

To prepare the library, the immunoSEQ multiplex PCR assay was applied. For most patients, genomic DNA was isolated using the Qiagen DNeasy Blood and Tissue Kit and was shipped frozen to Adaptive Biotechnologies for TCR sequencing. High-throughput TCR-beta CDR3 sequencing of genomic DNA from most patients was performed by Adaptive Biotechnologies. The paper's data handling went like this. Adaptive's ImmunoSEQ software supplied the TCR sequencing data for about 18 patients, while MiXCR and VDJtools were used to process a few other patients. To correct CD4 versus CD8 sorting errors, any sequence found in both subsets at a frequency ratio below 5:1 was removed. Because the origin of CDR3 nucleotide sequences shared between donor and recipient could not be assigned, those sequences were removed. To count as alloreactive, a clone needed at least 2-fold expansion over unstimulated cells and a minimum CFSE-low frequency of 0.002% (template counts) or 0.001% (read counts). Mappable clones were those detected in sequenced pre-transplant spleen, lymph node, or MLR CFSE-low populations of the donor or recipient. Cumulative frequency of alloreactive clones was calculated as a percentage of all sequences weighted by copy number. What TCRdb holds here is the immuneACCESS table cut down to in-frame rearrangements. Part of the clones is not present; checked against another copy, under half of the missing clones reflect an unresolved V gene, and the others are unexplained. V, J and clone size are taken as reported in that table, and D and trimming were inferred from the DNA itself. The sample yields fewer than 20,000 clones; 35% to 45% were counted once. Clones ranked in the top ten supply about 1% of the sample.

The germline V gene sets CDR1 to SGHAT and CDR2 to FQNNGV. The CDR3 numbers 12 residues from cysteine through phenylalanine. The entry retains the CDR3 DNA only, 36 bases that are in frame from base 1. V and J are truncated by 5 bases and 9 bases respectively, leaving an intervening sequence of 13 bases. The receptor was isolated from a human patient who received an intestinal transplant. The rearranged chain carries TRBV11-2 and TRBJ1-2; a confident D gene designation cannot be given. Sequenced material: alloreactive CD4+ T cells from a mixed lymphocyte reaction culture, taken before intestinal transplant. The label giving this sample's cell subset or site can be read as: CFSE-low proliferating T cells sorted from roughly 6-day pre-transplant mixed lymphocyte reaction (GvH or HvG direction). The CDR3 has the sequence CASSLSRFSYTF. The nucleotide sequence reads TGTGCCAGCAGCCTAAGTAGATTTAGCTACACCTTC.